This TCR beta chain was sequenced in a study of shared clonotypes between healthy human individuals (TCRdb year 2020). For context, the study as a whole: The cohort comprised a couple of women and a few men aged 18 to 49 years. To estimate repertoire size and how much clonotypes are shared between individuals, the study performed deep sequencing of blood TCR repertoires from roughly five healthy adults. Different laboratories and diverse techniques were used to prepare libraries and sequence TCR repertoires, to increase sequencing depth and limit assay-specific biases. Between about 0.94 and 8.9 billion PBMCs per donor were obtained by leukapheresis.

Donors were healthy HIV-negative adults with no recently reported acute infections or vaccinations. Only Caucasian adults living in Nashville, Tennessee, USA were represented among the donors. For unsorted samples, around 90 million PBMCs were counted, and genomic DNA was extracted using the QIAamp DNA Blood Mini kit. Blood was collected by leukapheresis, and PBMCs were isolated by Ficoll-Histopaque density gradient centrifugation and then cryopreserved in liquid nitrogen vapor phase. Using the deep immunoSEQ assay, multiplex PCR amplified TCR CDR3 regions from genomic DNA. Genomic DNA extracted from each cell subset was distributed evenly over all wells of several immunoSEQ 96-well plates, and each plate served as one replicate. Each replicate PCR for unsorted PBMC received 300 to 350 ng genomic DNA, equal to tens of thousands of T cell genomes. Ten immunoSEQ deep assay plates were used to sequence unsorted PBMC genomic DNA. The purified libraries were quantified using a Qubit 3.0 fluorometer, sized with a Bioanalyzer 2100, and then quantified again using the KAPA Library Quantification kit. Each immunoSEQ 96-well plate was sequenced on its own single-read 150-cycle Illumina NextSeq 550 flow cell. Per the source publication's procedure: Because the immunoSEQ output held only junctional sequences and lacked quality scores, the filtering could not match the filtering applied to full-length reads. To assign V/J genes and CDR3, sequences were annotated against IMGT germline references using PyIR, a Python wrapper for IgBLAST v1.9. Reads were removed for weak V/J assignments (E-value above 1e-6), missing CDR3, stop codons, out-of-frame junctions, or ambiguous translated residues. V3J clonotypes were defined by identical inferred V gene, J gene, and CDR3 amino acid sequence. Percentage overlap between repertoires was computed as shared unique clonotypes divided by the size of the smaller repertoire. Repertoire richness was assessed with RTK rarefaction, the Chao1 estimator, and Recon v2.1 estimates of unobserved clonotypes. The source is immuneACCESS, and TCRdb retained only in-frame sequences with V and J called. Part of the clones is not carried over; for the studies checked, unresolved V genes explain less than half of this, and the remainder is unexplained. That table supplies the V and J calls and clone size; D and trimming were determined from the DNA. The sample table holds more than 400,000 clones, of which approximately 81% were seen once. Jointly, the top ten make up about 13% of the sample.

The study at large found these results: Because the study included a small number of donors, the genetic and exposure-history diversity represented was limited. Pairwise subsampling led to the expectation that sequencing depth would affect the degree of clonotype sharing among donors. Sampling was restricted to blood, and TCR repertoires in tissues likely differ from the TCR repertoires found in blood.

Concerning this clone itself: Its antigen is currently not known. Within one base of it there is no much larger clone, and no base qualities were kept.

CDR3 length: 14 amino acids, cysteine to phenylalanine. Of the read, only the CDR3 DNA is kept; its 42 bases are in frame from base 1. V is cut by 4 bases and J by 8 bases, and the space between the germline ends is 15 bases. As encoded in the germline V gene, CDR1 is SGHRS while CDR2 is YFSETQ. The chain links TRBV5-1 with TRBJ2-2; TRBD2 is a weak D gene call, 5 bases matching. Sequencing was performed on PBMCs. The clonotype originates from a middle-aged woman in good health. Some clones in this sample may be carry-over from other donors' samples. The CDR3 loop reads CASSPDYESGELFF. The base sequence is TGCGCCAGCAGCCCTGACTACGAATCGGGGGAGCTGTTTTTT.